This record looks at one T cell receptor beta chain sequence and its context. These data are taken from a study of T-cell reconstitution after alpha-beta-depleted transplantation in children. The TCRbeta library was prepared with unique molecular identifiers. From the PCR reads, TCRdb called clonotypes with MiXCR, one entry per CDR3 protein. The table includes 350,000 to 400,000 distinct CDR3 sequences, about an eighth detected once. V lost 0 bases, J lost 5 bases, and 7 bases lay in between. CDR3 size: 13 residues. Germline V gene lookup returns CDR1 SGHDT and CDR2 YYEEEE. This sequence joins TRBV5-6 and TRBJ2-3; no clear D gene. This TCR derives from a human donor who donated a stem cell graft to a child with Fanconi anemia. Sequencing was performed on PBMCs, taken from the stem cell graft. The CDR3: CASSLGSVDTQYF. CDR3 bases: TGTGCCAGCAGCTTGGGGTCGGTAGATACGCAGTATTTT.